Sequencing of this T cell receptor (beta chain) was carried out in a study of cytomegalovirus exposure and HLA in healthy donors. As regards this clone: The antigen is unknown.

The protocol was immunoSEQ multiplex PCR, while the TCRdb copy is restricted to in-frame clones and leaves out a portion. The profile shows more than 300,000 clones, roughly 89% of them singletons. The germline V gene encodes CDR1 SGDLS and CDR2 YYNGEE. This CDR3 contains 15 residues. V trimming: 4 bases; J trimming: 6 bases; junction bases outside the gene matches: 8. Study-wide results and limits: In vitro confirmation showed three CMV-associated chains to be CMV antigen specific. Subsequent analysis found a tendency for first-cohort TCR clusters to co-occur within the 120 or so validation repertoires. Investigators reported over 150 TCR beta chains as tied to cytomegalovirus.

From the approximately 110-subject validation cohort, which was separate from the roughly 700-subject first cohort, the donors were drawn. The rearrangement links TRBV9 to TRBJ2-3, with 10 positions matching TRBD2. The TCR was taken from a young woman in good health and CMV-seronegative. Sequencing was carried out using PBMCs. This CDR3 reads CASSPTSGISDTQYF. Here the CDR3 DNA reads TGTGCCAGCAGCCCTACTAGCGGGATATCGGATACGCAGTATTTT.